This T cell receptor beta chain was sequenced during a study of neurological immune-mediated disorders. This CDR3 region has 15 residues. Germline V lookup: CDR1 SQVTM, CDR2 ANQGSEA. With V trimmed by 1 base and J by 4 bases, 5 bases remained unmatched. This clonotype was recorded many times. MiXCR, applied by TCRdb to the 5' RACE reads, yields one record per CDR3 protein. The sample shows 14,000 or so distinct CDR3 sequences, approximately 13% of them seen only once. This chain joins TRBV29-1 and TRBJ2-2, with 8 bases matching TRBD2. This receptor was taken from a female donor with HTLV-1-associated myelopathy (HAM/TSP). The sample taken for sequencing was CD8+ T cells from blood. CDR3 residues: CSVEGTSGSTGELFF. CDR3 DNA sequence: TGCAGCGTTGAAGGAACTAGCGGATCCACCGGGGAGCTGTTTTTT.